A selection of T cell receptor beta chains follows, all from one sample in a study of blood T cell repertoires in COVID-19. The table came from immunoSEQ multiplex PCR; TCRdb's copy has only in-frame clones and leaves some out. The sample has more than 250,000 clones, approximately 85% seen once; the top ten hold 4.5% to 6%. Source material: peripheral blood. These receptors were collected from a man between 45 and 60 years old with active or convalescent COVID-19. CDR3s include the opening cysteine and the closing phenylalanine or tryptophan. D genes are given only for firm matches. A clone size is listed for some rows: how often the clone was seen (once, few, many), or a class if it is expanded.

v_call	j_call	cdr3_length	d_call	clone_size	cdr3_aa	cdr3_nt
TRBV12-3/TRBV12-4	TRBJ1-5	13	-	few	CASGRQLNQPQHF	TGTGCCAGCGGTCGACAGCTCAATCAGCCCCAGCATTTT
TRBV6-5	TRBJ1-5	15	-	few	CASMPQGGRSQPQHF	TGTGCCAGCATGCCGCAGGGCGGGAGGAGTCAGCCCCAGCATTTT
TRBV5-4	TRBJ1-1	15	-	-	CASRQNLGGTTEAFF	TGTGCCAGCAGACAAAACCTGGGGGGAACGACTGAAGCTTTCTTT
TRBV12-3/TRBV12-4	TRBJ2-2	13	-	-	CASSLGRGGELFF	TGTGCCAGCAGTTTAGGAAGGGGCGGGGAGCTGTTTTTT
TRBV11-2	TRBJ1-2	15	TRBD1	-	CASSSPGTANYGYTF	TGTGCCAGCAGCTCACCAGGGACAGCTAACTATGGCTACACCTTC
TRBV5-4	TRBJ1-1	16	-	once	CASSLGGRGSNTEAFF	TGTGCCAGCAGCTTGGGCGGCAGGGGCTCAAACACTGAAGCTTTCTTT
TRBV3-1/TRBV3-2	TRBJ2-7	15	TRBD2	-	CASSQGLAGAYEQYF	TGTGCCAGCAGCCAAGGGCTAGCGGGGGCCTACGAGCAGTACTTC
TRBV6-5	TRBJ2-3	15	TRBD2	once	CASSPGLAFTDTQYF	TGTGCCAGCAGTCCGGGACTAGCATTCACAGATACGCAGTATTTT
TRBV12-3/TRBV12-4	TRBJ1-2	13	TRBD1	-	CASSPQGAHGYTF	TGTGCCAGCAGTCCGCAGGGGGCTCATGGCTACACCTTC
TRBV11-2	TRBJ2-7	16	-	-	CASSLPSTSLAYEQYF	TGTGCCAGCAGCTTACCCTCGACTAGTCTGGCCTACGAGCAGTACTTC
TRBV5-1	TRBJ1-1	15	-	-	CASSGFPGRDTEAFF	TGCGCCAGCAGCGGCTTCCCGGGGAGGGACACTGAAGCTTTCTTT
TRBV30	TRBJ1-1	15	-	once	CAWGDTGSQGTEAFF	TGTGCCTGGGGTGATACAGGGTCACAGGGCACTGAAGCTTTCTTT
TRBV5-1	TRBJ2-7	11	-	-	CASSLQDEQYF	TGCGCCAGCAGCTTGCAGGACGAGCAGTACTTC
TRBV3-1/TRBV3-2	TRBJ2-1	16	TRBD2	once	CASSQATSGSRPEQFF	TGTGCCAGCAGCCAGGCTACTAGCGGGAGTCGACCCGAGCAGTTCTTC
TRBV7-9	TRBJ2-3	16	TRBD2	-	CASSLGLAGVTDTQYF	TGTGCCAGCAGCTTAGGGCTAGCGGGAGTCACAGATACGCAGTATTTT
TRBV14	TRBJ2-1	11	-	-	CASSEGNEQFF	TGTGCCAGCAGCGAGGGCAATGAGCAGTTCTTC
TRBV18	TRBJ2-3	16	TRBD2	-	CASSPGISGSADTQYF	TGTGCCAGCTCACCAGGGATTAGCGGGAGTGCAGATACGCAGTATTTT
TRBV28	TRBJ1-1	15	-	-	CASSLTSGGSTEAFF	TGTGCCAGCAGTTTGACTTCCGGCGGGAGCACTGAAGCTTTCTTT
TRBV30	TRBJ1-6	13	-	-	CAWTEGRNSPLHF	TGTGCCTGGACGGAGGGCAGGAATTCACCCCTCCACTTT
TRBV5-4	TRBJ2-1	16	TRBD2	-	CASRLAGGLGYNEQFF	TGTGCCAGCAGGCTGGCGGGAGGTTTGGGCTACAATGAGCAGTTCTTC
TRBV30	TRBJ1-6	14	TRBD1	-	CAWNRGSYNSPLHF	TGTGCCTGGAACAGGGGCAGCTATAATTCACCCCTCCACTTT
TRBV3-1/TRBV3-2	TRBJ1-1	12	TRBD1	-	CASRAGQGLAFF	TGTGCCAGCAGGGCGGGACAGGGGTTAGCTTTCTTT
TRBV18	TRBJ1-1	13	-	-	CASSSGRGTEAFF	TGTGCCAGCTCATCCGGCCGGGGGACTGAAGCTTTCTTT
TRBV19	TRBJ2-7	14	-	-	CASSFQGSADEQYF	TGTGCCAGTAGCTTCCAGGGTAGTGCAGACGAGCAGTACTTC
TRBV29-1	TRBJ2-1	14	TRBD2	-	CSALSGNTYNEQFF	TGCAGCGCGCTAAGCGGGAACACCTACAATGAGCAGTTCTTC
TRBV5-4	TRBJ2-7	14	TRBD1	-	CASSFRDRNYEQYF	TGTGCCAGCAGCTTCCGGGACAGAAACTACGAGCAGTACTTC
TRBV28	TRBJ1-1	14	TRBD1	few	CASSSRGRNTEAFF	TGTGCCAGCAGTTCCAGGGGGCGTAACACTGAAGCTTTCTTT
TRBV19	TRBJ1-5	14	-	-	CASTSVLFNQPQHF	TGTGCCAGTACCTCGGTCCTATTCAATCAGCCCCAGCATTTT
TRBV19	TRBJ1-4	16	-	-	CASSRISGFKDEKLFF	TGTGCCAGTAGTCGGATCAGCGGCTTTAAGGATGAAAAACTGTTTTTT
TRBV9	TRBJ2-7	13	-	-	CASSPWALQEQYF	TGTGCCAGCAGCCCCTGGGCCTTGCAGGAGCAGTACTTC
TRBV29-1	TRBJ2-1	16	-	-	CSAVGLSKFSYNEQFF	TGCAGCGCTGTTGGACTTTCAAAATTCTCCTACAATGAGCAGTTCTTC
TRBV4-3	TRBJ2-7	16	-	-	CASSQDSDGDPYEQYF	TGCGCCAGCAGCCAAGATAGCGACGGAGATCCCTACGAGCAGTACTTC
TRBV5-1	TRBJ2-1	16	TRBD1	-	CASSALTGTGSNEQFF	TGCGCCAGCAGCGCCCTGACAGGGACAGGATCCAATGAGCAGTTCTTC
TRBV7-8	TRBJ1-5	14	-	-	CASSLRSPNQPQHF	TGTGCCAGCAGCCTTCGGTCGCCAAATCAGCCCCAGCATTTT
TRBV3-1/TRBV3-2	TRBJ2-1	16	-	many	CASSQDGSGSYNEQFF	TGTGCCAGCAGCCAAGATGGTAGCGGCTCCTACAATGAGCAGTTCTTC
TRBV27	TRBJ1-2	14	TRBD1	-	CASSSDRALNGYTF	TGTGCCAGCAGTTCCGACAGGGCCCTCAATGGCTACACCTTC
TRBV30	TRBJ2-4	11	-	-	CAWTVGNIQYF	TGTGCCTGGACCGTCGGGAACATTCAGTACTTC
TRBV13	TRBJ1-6	12	-	-	CASSSGGSPLHF	TGTGCCAGCAGCTCCGGAGGCTCACCCCTCCACTTT
TRBV4-2	TRBJ2-1	16	-	-	CASSPSRGAPYNEQFF	TGTGCCAGCAGTCCCTCGCGGGGAGCCCCCTACAATGAGCAGTTCTTC
TRBV28	TRBJ1-3	15	-	-	CASSFSGSLGNTIYF	TGTGCCAGCAGTTTTTCGGGGTCCCTAGGAAACACCATATATTTT
TRBV30	TRBJ1-1	14	-	-	CAWRGGQTNTEAFF	TGTGCCTGGAGAGGTGGACAGACGAACACTGAAGCTTTCTTT
TRBV4-1	TRBJ1-1	15	TRBD1	-	CASSFRDRGNTEAFF	TGCGCCAGCAGCTTCCGGGACAGGGGAAACACTGAAGCTTTCTTT
TRBV3-1/TRBV3-2	TRBJ2-5	15	-	-	CASSQSAVRQETQYF	TGTGCCAGCAGCCAATCGGCGGTTAGGCAAGAGACCCAGTACTTC
TRBV29-1	TRBJ2-3	12	-	-	CSVTNRADTQYF	TGCAGCGTTACCAACAGGGCAGATACGCAGTATTTT
TRBV7-2	TRBJ1-2	15	TRBD1	-	CASSLVGTGTDGYTF	TGTGCCAGCAGCTTAGTCGGGACAGGGACGGATGGCTACACCTTC
TRBV4-2	TRBJ2-4	16	-	once	CASSYPGEIVGNIQYF	TGTGCCAGCAGCTACCCCGGGGAGATAGTGGGAAACATTCAGTACTTC
TRBV6-5	TRBJ2-1	14	TRBD2	-	CASSWRGSSGEQFF	TGTGCCAGCTCGTGGCGGGGGTCTAGCGGGGAGCAGTTCTTC
TRBV21-1	TRBJ2-1	19	-	-	CASSKGSGRGRVVHNEQFF	TGTGCCAGCAGCAAAGGAAGCGGGAGGGGGAGAGTGGTGCACAATGAGCAGTTCTTC
TRBV9	TRBJ2-5	14	TRBD2	few	CASSPRGGQETQYF	TGTGCCAGCAGCCCCCGGGGGGGCCAAGAGACCCAGTACTTC
TRBV7-9	TRBJ2-7	12	-	-	CASSSQGDEQYF	TGTGCCAGCAGCTCTCAGGGCGACGAGCAGTACTTC
TRBV15	TRBJ1-5	15	-	-	CATSRDPRPNQPQHF	TGTGCCACCAGCAGAGATCCCAGGCCCAATCAGCCCCAGCATTTT
TRBV28	TRBJ2-2	16	-	-	CASSLIGVPNTGELFF	TGTGCCAGCAGTTTAATAGGGGTCCCGAACACCGGGGAGCTGTTTTTT
TRBV27	TRBJ1-6	15	-	-	CASAYEVNNNSPLHF	TGTGCCAGCGCCTACGAAGTCAATAATAATTCACCCCTCCACTTT
TRBV5-4	TRBJ1-3	14	TRBD1	-	CASSWDRGENTIYF	TGTGCCAGCAGCTGGGACAGGGGTGAAAACACCATATATTTT
TRBV25-1	TRBJ1-4	15	-	-	CASSGLVGPNEKLFF	TGTGCCAGCAGTGGACTGGTGGGTCCTAATGAAAAACTGTTTTTT